One T cell receptor (beta chain) is described in this entry. This clone was picked up a small number of times. Its specific antigen is unknown. No quality values exist for individual bases; no much larger clone is one base distant. This record belongs to a study of cytomegalovirus exposure and HLA in healthy donors (dated by TCRdb to the late 2010s). As for the study more broadly: According to an earlier analysis of 550 to 750 of the donors, about 190 million T cells yielded 90 million to 130 million unique TCR beta sequences and 276 Gb of sequence data. Of the roughly 400 genotyped donors, less than 90% were placed in the genetic ancestry cluster associated with self-reported Caucasian donors. The number of typed donors differed by locus: roughly 620-640 for A, B, C, DRB1 and DQB1; 500 to 550 for DQA1; 606 for DPA1; and about 450 for DPB1. The T cell repertoires of some 700 subjects were profiled by immunosequencing and related to cytomegalovirus serostatus. An early release covering just under 650 HLA-typed donors comprised approximately 300 gigabases of sequencing data and approximately 80 million unique TCR sequences. The study aimed to test whether cataloging public T cell receptors could reveal signatures of past pathogen exposure. An earlier analysis of fewer than 750 of the donors used high-throughput TCR beta sequencing to judge whether each TCR beta V gene segment behaved as functional or pseudogenic. Roughly five DR-DQ haplotypes were handled as single units for association and clustering because linkage in the cohort was strong. To predict cytomegalovirus infection status, the study combined high-throughput TCR immunosequencing, statistical association of individual TCRs with disease status, and machine learning. HLA typing included class I and class II loci at four-digit resolution. Among approximately 370 genotyped donors of the cohort, an average of approximately 200,000 unique TCR beta nucleotide sequences was sequenced per donor, of which 15% to 20% were non-productive. In the later analysis, no new phenotypic data were used to find candidate immune exposures; instead, reliance was placed on TCR beta sequences and their occurrence across donors. All discovery cohort repertoires had been generated on a single sequencing platform. A later genetic analysis took genome-wide SNP genotypes for about three fifths of the 666 donors and used that subset as a discovery cohort. In addition to the first cohort of about 650 subjects, a separate validation cohort of approximately 120 different subjects was used. A later analysis re-examined previously published TCR beta repertoires from 610 or so donors and added high-resolution HLA genotyping to investigate patterns of TCR occurrence. Donor age, sex, ethnicity and CMV serostatus were collected together with the repertoire data.

The cohort comprised 710 or so healthy bone marrow donors. At the time of sampling, all cohort members were nominally healthy, though unrecorded immune exposures were likely present. The donor was CMV seropositive and belonged to the group of about 290 seropositive cohort members. Each donor provided a peripheral blood sample, and peripheral blood mononuclear cells were used for TCR beta sequencing. Genomic DNA extraction from the blood cell samples was performed with the Qiagen DNeasy Blood Extraction Kit. V lost 1 base and J lost 9 bases; the stretch between them is 13 bases long. Counted from cysteine to phenylalanine, this CDR3 has 15 amino acids. Left in the record is the CDR3 DNA by itself, 45 bases read in frame from the first base. The germline V gene (reference sequence) provides CDR1 SEHNR and CDR2 FQNEAQ. Receptors were amplified or captured by the immunoSEQ multiplex PCR assay. For the multiplex PCR, a mixture combining 60 forward primers for TCR Vbeta segments and 13 reverse primers for TCR Jbeta segments was used. The CDR3 region of rearranged TCR beta genes was amplified from genomic DNA by a multiplex PCR assay. On the Illumina HiSeq System, the amplified TCR beta libraries were sequenced as 87-base-pair reads. As for the original processing: A later analysis tallied 75 million to 95 million unique TCR beta chains across the 650 to 750 repertoires, and approximately 11 million of those chains were shared by two or more donors. Raw reads were error-corrected and collapsed into unique sequences with a nearest-neighbor algorithm that merged closely related sequences to remove PCR and sequencing errors. Alignment of CDR3 sequences to IMGT reference sequences was used to assign V, D and J gene segments. For a sequence to be retained, at least a six-nucleotide match to both a V gene segment and a J gene segment was required. A rearrangement was called productive if the CDR3 had no stop codons and remained in frame with V and J, and every other rearrangement was called non-productive. CDR3 was defined according to IMGT convention as the region running from the second conserved V-encoded cysteine to the conserved J-encoded phenylalanine. The earlier analysis of about 590 of the donors excluded sequences that lacked an unambiguous match to a single V gene segment. An earlier analysis of several hundred of the donors called V segments functional above 56.7% productive rearrangements and segregating when the between-donor standard deviation exceeded 5%. A statistical classification framework was built to diagnose cytomegalovirus status from the catalog of TCR beta chain sequences. In a later analysis, TCR nucleotide sequences were compared against IMGT/GENE-DB human TR gene sequences so that V and J genes could be assigned. A later analysis assigned CDR3 sequences and most-parsimonious VDJ recombination scenarios with the TCRdist pipeline. In a later analysis, every TCR beta chain was defined by the combination of its CDR3 amino acid sequence and its V-gene family, and reads without a unique V-gene family were dropped. In a later analysis, approximately 640 highly shared, low-generation-probability nucleotide sequences were removed to address suspected cross-contamination and a sequencing artifact. A later analysis calculated a clonal expansion index for each public chain from normalized within-repertoire ranks of inferred template counts. In a later analysis, generation probabilities were computed using a VDJ recombination model fitted to out-of-frame rearrangements, and the results were checked against IGoR. In a later analysis, TCR-TCR, TCR-HLA and TCR-CMV co-occurrence was scored with hypergeometric tests, and a repertoire-size bias correction was applied to TCR pairs. False discovery rates were estimated in a later analysis by permuting HLA or CMV assignments 20 times. In a later analysis, co-occurring TCRs were grouped with DBSCAN, and TCRdist sequence similarity was added when clustering was performed within HLA-allele-positive subsets. For co-occurrence clustering, repertoires with fewer than 30,000 or more than 120,000 public chains were excluded, along with about five repertoires with anomalous nucleotide sharing. The clones in this table, taken by TCRdb from immuneACCESS, are in-frame only. Not every clone is retained; where verified, under half of the shortfall comes from an unresolved V gene, and the cause of the rest is unknown. The DNA gave D and trimming, while V, J and clone size come from that table. The sample table contains 85,000 to 120,000 clones; only one count was recorded for about 81% of them. Roughly 2.9% of the sample lies in the top ten.

The paper's findings and limits, for the study overall: According to a later genetic analysis, donors in an Asian-associated ancestry cluster had fewer N-insertions in productive TCRs than the approximately 650-donor mean. Assigning TCR associations to individual alleles was difficult when HLA alleles, especially DR and DQ, strongly co-occurred. In a later analysis, several top co-occurrence clusters were reported to appear linked to parvovirus B19, influenza, CMV and Epstein-Barr virus. A later analysis found that most CMV-associated TCR beta chains appeared HLA-restricted, with HLA associations seemingly driven largely by CMV exposure. Cytomegalovirus status was reported to be diagnosed by the classifier with high specificity and sensitivity in both the original and validation cohorts. A later genetic analysis associated a missense DCLRE1C variant with V-gene and J-gene trimming of TCR beta chains, and an independent cohort replicated the association. According to the authors, the approach could potentially be generalized to other disease states and immunological phenotypes. Because counts were too low, seventeen rarely observed V segments, including chromosome 9 orphons, were excluded from the earlier analysis of about 500 of the donors. A further reported finding was that TCR beta sequences accurately predicted the HLA-A and HLA-B alleles for most subjects in the first cohort. Specific HLA alleles were associated with 15,000 to 20,000 TCR beta sequences at a false discovery rate of 0.05 in a later analysis. Correlated functional status among segregating V segments might be attributable to linkage disequilibrium, but an unknown experimental factor could not be ruled out. The 87-base-pair reads could not distinguish some IMGT-functional V segments, including TRBV6-2 and TRBV6-3, so those segments were excluded. Three of the identified cytomegalovirus-associated TCR beta chains were confirmed in vitro to be specific for cytomegalovirus antigens. In a later analysis, HLA-associated TCR beta chains showed more clonal expansion and lower generation probabilities than non-associated chains that were equally common. Broadly in line with IMGT annotations, most TCR beta V segments showed up in productive rearrangements about 87% or about 30% of the time in an earlier analysis of about 500 of the donors. This cohort had only TCR beta chains sequenced, and the lack of alpha or paired-chain data limited which features could be detected. Immune exposure information for the cohort was limited to CMV serostatus. A later analysis found that TCR association rates varied across HLA loci, with DRB1 alleles showing the most associated TCRs and HLA-C alleles the fewest. The study gave a list of 150 to 200 TCR beta chains associated with cytomegalovirus. Sequencing depth was assumed to be roughly uniform across donors in the presence/absence analyses, though that assumption may not hold. A group of highly shared sequence variants was considered likely to be a technical artifact of the sequencing pipeline. While some public TCRs were present in many individuals, most TCR sequences turned up only very rarely across donors. Because HLA typing was unavailable for some donors at each locus, only the typed subset was used in association tests.

The chain couples TRBV7-9 to TRBJ1-6, with TRBD1 as a weak D call on 6 bases. The sample was PBMCs. This clonotype was obtained from a male donor in good health and CMV-seropositive. Read as DNA, the sequence is TGTGCCAGCAGCTTAGGTCAGGGGCTGGGTTCACCCCTCCACTTT. Translated, this gives CASSLGQGLGSPLHF. The CDR3, completed at both ends by the reference TRBV7-9 and TRBJ1-6 genes, gives the full variable domain DTGVSQNPRHKITKRGQNVTFRCDPISEHNRLYWYRQTLGQGPEFLTYFQNEAQLEKSRLLSDRFSAERPKGSFSTLEIQRTEQGDSAMYLCASSLGQGLGSPLHFGNGTRLTVT.